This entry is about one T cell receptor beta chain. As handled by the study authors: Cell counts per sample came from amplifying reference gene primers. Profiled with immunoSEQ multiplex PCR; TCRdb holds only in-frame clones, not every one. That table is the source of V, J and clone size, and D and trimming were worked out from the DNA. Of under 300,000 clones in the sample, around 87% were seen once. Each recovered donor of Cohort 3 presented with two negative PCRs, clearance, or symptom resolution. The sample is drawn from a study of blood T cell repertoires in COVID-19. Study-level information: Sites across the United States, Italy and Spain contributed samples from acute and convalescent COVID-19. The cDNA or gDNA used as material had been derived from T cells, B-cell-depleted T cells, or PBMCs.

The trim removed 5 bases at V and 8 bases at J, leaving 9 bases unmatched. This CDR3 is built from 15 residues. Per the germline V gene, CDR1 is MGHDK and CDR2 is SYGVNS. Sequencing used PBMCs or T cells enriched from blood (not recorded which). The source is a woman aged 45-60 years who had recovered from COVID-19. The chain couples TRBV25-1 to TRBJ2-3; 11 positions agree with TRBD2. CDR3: CASSPLAGVGGTQYF. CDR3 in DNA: TGTGCCAGCAGTCCACTAGCGGGAGTAGGTGGTACGCAGTATTTT.